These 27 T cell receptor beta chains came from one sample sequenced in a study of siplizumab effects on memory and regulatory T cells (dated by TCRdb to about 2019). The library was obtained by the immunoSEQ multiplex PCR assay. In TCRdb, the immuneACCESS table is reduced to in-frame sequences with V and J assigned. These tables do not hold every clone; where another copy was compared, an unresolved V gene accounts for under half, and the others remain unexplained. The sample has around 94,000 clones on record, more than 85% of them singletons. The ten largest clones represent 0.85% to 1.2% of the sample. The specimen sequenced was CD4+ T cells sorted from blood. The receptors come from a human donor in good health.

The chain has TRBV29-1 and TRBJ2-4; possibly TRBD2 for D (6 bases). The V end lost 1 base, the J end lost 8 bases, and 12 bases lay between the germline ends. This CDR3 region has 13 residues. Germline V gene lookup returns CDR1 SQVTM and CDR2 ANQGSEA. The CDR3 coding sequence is TGCAGCGTTGAAGTCAGTAGGAGGGACATTCAGTACTTC. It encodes CSVEVSRRDIQYF.

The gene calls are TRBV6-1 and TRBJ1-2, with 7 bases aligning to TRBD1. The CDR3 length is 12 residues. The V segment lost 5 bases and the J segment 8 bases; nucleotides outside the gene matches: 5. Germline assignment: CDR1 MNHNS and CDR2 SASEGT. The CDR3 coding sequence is TGTGCCAGCAGTAGACAGGGATACGGCTACACCTTC. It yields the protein CASSRQGYGYTF.

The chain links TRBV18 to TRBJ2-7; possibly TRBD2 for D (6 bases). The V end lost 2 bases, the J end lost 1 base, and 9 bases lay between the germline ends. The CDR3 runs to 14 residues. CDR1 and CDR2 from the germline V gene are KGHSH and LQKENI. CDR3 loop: CASSPGGASYEQYF. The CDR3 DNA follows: TGTGCCAGCTCACCAGGAGGGGCGTCCTACGAGCAGTACTTC.

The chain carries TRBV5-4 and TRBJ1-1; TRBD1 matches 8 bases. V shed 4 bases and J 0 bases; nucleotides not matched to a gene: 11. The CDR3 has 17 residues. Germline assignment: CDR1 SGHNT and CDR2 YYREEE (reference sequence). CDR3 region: CASSPGTGTFMNTEAFF. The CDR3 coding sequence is TGTGCCAGCAGCCCCGGGACAGGAACCTTCATGAACACTGAAGCTTTCTTT.

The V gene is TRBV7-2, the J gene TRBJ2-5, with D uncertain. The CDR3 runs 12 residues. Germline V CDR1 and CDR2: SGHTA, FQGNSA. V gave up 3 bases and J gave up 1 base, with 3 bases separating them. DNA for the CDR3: TGTGCCAGCAGCTTGATCCAAGAGACCCAGTACTTC. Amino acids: CASSLIQETQYF.

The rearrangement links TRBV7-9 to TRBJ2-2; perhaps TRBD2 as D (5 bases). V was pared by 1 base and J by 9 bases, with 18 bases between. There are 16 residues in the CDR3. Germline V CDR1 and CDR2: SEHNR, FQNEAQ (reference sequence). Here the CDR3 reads CASSLVVGVLPRELFF. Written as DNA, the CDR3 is TGTGCCAGCAGCTTAGTTGTGGGAGTTCTACCCCGGGAGCTGTTTTTT.

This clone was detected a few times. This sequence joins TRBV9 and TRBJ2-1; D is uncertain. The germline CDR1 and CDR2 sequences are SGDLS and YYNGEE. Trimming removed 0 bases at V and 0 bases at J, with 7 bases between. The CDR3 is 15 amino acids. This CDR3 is CASSVGTSSYNEQFF. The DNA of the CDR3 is TGTGCCAGCAGCGTAGGGACCAGCTCCTACAATGAGCAGTTCTTC.

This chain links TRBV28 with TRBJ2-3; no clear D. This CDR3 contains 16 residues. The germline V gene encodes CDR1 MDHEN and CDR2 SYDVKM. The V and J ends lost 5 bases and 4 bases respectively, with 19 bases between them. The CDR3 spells CASSPVALRIPDTQYF. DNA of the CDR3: TGTGCCAGCAGTCCTGTGGCCCTACGAATCCCAGATACGCAGTATTTT.

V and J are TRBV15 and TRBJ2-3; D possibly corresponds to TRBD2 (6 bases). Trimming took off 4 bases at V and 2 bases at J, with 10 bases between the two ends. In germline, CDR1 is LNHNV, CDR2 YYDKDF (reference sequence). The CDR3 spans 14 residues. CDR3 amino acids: CATSIPGLTDTQYF. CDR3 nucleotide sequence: TGTGCCACCAGCATACCGGGACTCACAGATACGCAGTATTTT.

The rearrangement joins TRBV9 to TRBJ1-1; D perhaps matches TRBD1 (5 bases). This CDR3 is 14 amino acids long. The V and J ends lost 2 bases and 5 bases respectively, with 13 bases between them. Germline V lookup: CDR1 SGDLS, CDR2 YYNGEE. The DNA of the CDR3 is TGTGCCAGCAGCGTTTTAGGGGCGACGACTGAAGCTTTCTTT. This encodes CASSVLGATTEAFF.

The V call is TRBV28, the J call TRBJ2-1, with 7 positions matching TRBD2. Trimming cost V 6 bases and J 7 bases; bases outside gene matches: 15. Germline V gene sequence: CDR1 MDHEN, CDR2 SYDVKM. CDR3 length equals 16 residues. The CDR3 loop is CASRGPGRARGNEQFF. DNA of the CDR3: TGTGCCAGCAGGGGACCGGGGAGGGCAAGGGGAAATGAGCAGTTCTTC.

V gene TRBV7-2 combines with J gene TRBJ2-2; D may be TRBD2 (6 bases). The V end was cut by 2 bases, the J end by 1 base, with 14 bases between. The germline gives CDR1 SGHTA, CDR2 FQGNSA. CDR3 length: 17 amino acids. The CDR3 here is CASSLRFDGRNTGELFF. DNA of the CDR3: TGTGCCAGCAGCTTAAGGTTCGACGGGAGGAACACCGGGGAGCTGTTTTTT.

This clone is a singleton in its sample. In DNA form, the CDR3 reads TGCGCCAGCAGACAACGCGGGGGGAATGAGCAGTTCTTC. Encoded protein: CASRQRGGNEQFF. V and J are TRBV10-2 and TRBJ2-1, with 8 bases matching TRBD2. The germline V gene has CDR1 WSHSY and CDR2 SAAADI. CDR3 length: 13 residues. After removal of 6 bases from V and 7 bases from J, the junction contained 5 bases not matched to a gene.

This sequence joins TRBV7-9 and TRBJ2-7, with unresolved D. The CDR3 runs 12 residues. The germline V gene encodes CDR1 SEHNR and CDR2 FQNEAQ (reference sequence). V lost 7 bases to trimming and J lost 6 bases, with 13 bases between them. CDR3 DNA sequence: TGTGCCAGCAACCCCCCAGTGGGCGAGCAGTACTTC. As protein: CASNPPVGEQYF. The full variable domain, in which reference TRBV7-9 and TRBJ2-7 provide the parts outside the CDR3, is DTGVSQNPRHKITKRGQNVTFRCDPISEHNRLYWYRQTLGQGPEFLTYFQNEAQLEKSRLLSDRFSAERPKGSFSTLEIQRTEQGDSAMYLCASNPPVGEQYFGPGTRLTVT.

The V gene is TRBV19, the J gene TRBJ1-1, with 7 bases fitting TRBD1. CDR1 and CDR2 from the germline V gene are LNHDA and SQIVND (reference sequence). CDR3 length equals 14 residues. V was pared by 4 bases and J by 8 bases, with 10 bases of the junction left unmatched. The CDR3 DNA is TGTGCCAGTAGTAGGGACAGTCGGTCCGCGGAAGCTTTCTTT. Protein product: CASSRDSRSAEAFF.

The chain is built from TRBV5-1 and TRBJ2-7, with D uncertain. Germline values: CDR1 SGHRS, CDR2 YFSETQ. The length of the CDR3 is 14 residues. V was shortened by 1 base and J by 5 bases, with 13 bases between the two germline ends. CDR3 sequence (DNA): TGCGCCAGCAGCTTGTATGTGCGAGAGGACGAGCAGTACTTC. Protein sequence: CASSLYVREDEQYF.

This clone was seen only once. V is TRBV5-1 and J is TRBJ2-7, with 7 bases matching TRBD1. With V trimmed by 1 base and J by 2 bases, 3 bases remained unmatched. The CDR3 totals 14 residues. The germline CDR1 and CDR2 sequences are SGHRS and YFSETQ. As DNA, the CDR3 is TGCGCCAGCAGCTTGACAGGGGATCCCTACGAGCAGTACTTC. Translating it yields CASSLTGDPYEQYF.

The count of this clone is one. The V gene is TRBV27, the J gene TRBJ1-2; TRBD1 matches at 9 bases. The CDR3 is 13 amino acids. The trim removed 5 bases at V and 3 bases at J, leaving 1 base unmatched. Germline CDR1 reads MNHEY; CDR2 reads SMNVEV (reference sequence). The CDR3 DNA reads TGTGCCAGCAGTCGGGACAGGGACTATGGCTACACCTTC. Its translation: CASSRDRDYGYTF.

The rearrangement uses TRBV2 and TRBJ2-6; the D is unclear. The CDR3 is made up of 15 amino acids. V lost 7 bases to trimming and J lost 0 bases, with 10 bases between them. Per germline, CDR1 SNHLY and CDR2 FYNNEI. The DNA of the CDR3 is TGTGCCAGCAAGGGTGCTGGCTCTGGGGCCAACGTCCTGACTTTC. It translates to CASKGAGSGANVLTF.

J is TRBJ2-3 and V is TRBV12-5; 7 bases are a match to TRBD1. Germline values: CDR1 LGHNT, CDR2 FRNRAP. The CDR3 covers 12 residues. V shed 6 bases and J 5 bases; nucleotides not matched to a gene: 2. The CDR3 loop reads CASGQGKDTQYF. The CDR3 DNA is TGTGCTAGTGGACAGGGGAAAGATACGCAGTATTTT.

The CDR3 coding sequence is TGTGCCAGCAGTGTACTCAGCACAGATACGCAGTATTTT. Protein sequence: CASSVLSTDTQYF. The genes are TRBV27 and TRBJ2-3; D gene uncertain. V was clipped by 5 bases and J by 0 bases, with 6 bases between them. The CDR3 loop spans 13 amino acids. From germline, CDR1 is MNHEY and CDR2 SMNVEV (reference sequence).

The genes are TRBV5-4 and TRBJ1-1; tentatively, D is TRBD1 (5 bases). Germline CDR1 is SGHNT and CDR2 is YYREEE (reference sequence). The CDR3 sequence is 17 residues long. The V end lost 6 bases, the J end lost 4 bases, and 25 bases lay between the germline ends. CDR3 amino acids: CASTLRQGTLLFTEAFF. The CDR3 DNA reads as TGTGCCAGCACCCTACGGCAGGGAACTCTCCTATTCACTGAAGCTTTCTTT.

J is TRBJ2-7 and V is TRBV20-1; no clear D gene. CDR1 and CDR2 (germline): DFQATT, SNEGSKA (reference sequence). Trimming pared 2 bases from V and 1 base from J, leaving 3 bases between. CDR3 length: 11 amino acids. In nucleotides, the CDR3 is TGCAGTGCTAGACGATCCTACGAGCAGTACTTC. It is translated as CSARRSYEQYF.

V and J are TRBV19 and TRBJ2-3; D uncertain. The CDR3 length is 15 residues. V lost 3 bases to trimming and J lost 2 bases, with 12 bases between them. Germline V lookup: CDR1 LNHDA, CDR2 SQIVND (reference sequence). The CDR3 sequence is CASSMGISPTDTQYF. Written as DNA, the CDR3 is TGTGCCAGTAGTATGGGGATTTCCCCCACAGATACGCAGTATTTT.

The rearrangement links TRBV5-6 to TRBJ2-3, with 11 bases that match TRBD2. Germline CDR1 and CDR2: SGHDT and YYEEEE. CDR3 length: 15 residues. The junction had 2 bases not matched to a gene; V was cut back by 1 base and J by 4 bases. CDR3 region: CASSLRGLAADTQYF. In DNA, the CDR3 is TGTGCCAGCAGCTTGCGGGGACTAGCGGCAGATACGCAGTATTTT.

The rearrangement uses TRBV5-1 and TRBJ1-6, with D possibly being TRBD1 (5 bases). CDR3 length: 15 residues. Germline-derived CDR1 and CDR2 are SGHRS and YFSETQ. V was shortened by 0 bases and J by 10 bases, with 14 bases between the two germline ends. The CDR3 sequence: CASSLGNTGGSPLHF. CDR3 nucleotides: TGCGCCAGCAGCTTGGGTAATACAGGCGGGTCACCCCTCCACTTT. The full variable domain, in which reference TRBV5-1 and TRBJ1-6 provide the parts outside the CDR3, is KAGVTQTPRYLIKTRGQQVTLSCSPISGHRSVSWYQQTPGQGLQFLFEYFSETQRNKGNFPGRFSGRQFSNSRSEMNVSTLELGDSALYLCASSLGNTGGSPLHFGNGTRLTVT.

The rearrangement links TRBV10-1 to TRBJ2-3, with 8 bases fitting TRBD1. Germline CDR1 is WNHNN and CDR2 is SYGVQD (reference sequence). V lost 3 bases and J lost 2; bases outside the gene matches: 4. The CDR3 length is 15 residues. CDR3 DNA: TGCGCCAGCAGTGATCAGGGGGCTATCACAGATACGCAGTATTTT. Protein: CASSDQGAITDTQYF.